Listed here are 20 T cell receptor beta chains from one sample, sequenced in a study of shared clonotypes between healthy human individuals. Clones were sequenced by immunoSEQ multiplex PCR, and TCRdb holds only the in-frame ones, with some missing. The data hold some 2 million clones, with about 95% observed a single time. Positively selected for CCR7, the CD45RO-negative cells used as naive CD8 cells excluded terminally differentiated effector memory CD45RA+ cells. Sequences were obtained from naive CD8+ T cells sorted from blood. These TCRs come from a man aged 18 to 29 in good health.

The gene calls are TRBV7-9 and TRBJ2-7, with 7 nucleotides matching TRBD1. This CDR3 contains 17 residues. The V gene end was trimmed by 7 bases and the J gene end by 7 bases; junction bases not matched to a gene: 22. Germline loops: CDR1 SEHNR, CDR2 FQNEAQ (reference sequence). CDR3 residues: CASIPPPTGFSYWEQYF. Written as DNA, the CDR3 is TGTGCCAGCATTCCGCCCCCGACAGGGTTCTCCTACTGGGAGCAGTACTTC.

Regarding this clone: A junction end diverges from the germline sequence, so it may reflect a read error. The rearrangement uses TRBV30 and TRBJ2-6; possible D gene TRBD1, 6 bases. The CDR3 extends over 14 amino acids. Per germline, CDR1 GTSNPN and CDR2 SVGIG (reference sequence). CDR3 nucleotides: TGTGCTTGGACAGTCAGCTCTGGGGCCAACGTCCTGACTTTC. Its translation is CAWTVSSGANVLTF. The full variable domain, with the rest looked up from reference TRBV30 and TRBJ2-6, is SQTIHQWPATLVQPVGSPLSLECTVEGTSNPNLYWYRQAAGRGLQLLFYSVGIGQISSEVPQNLSASRPQDRQFILSSKKLLLSDSGFYLCAWTVSSGANVLTFGAGSRLTVL.

Of note for this clone: The sample carries other DNA sequences with the same CDR3. The rearrangement joins TRBV7-9 to TRBJ2-3, with no clear D. V lost 5 bases and J lost 5, with 5 bases in between. The CDR3 is 11 amino acids. CDR1 and CDR2 from the germline V gene are SEHNR and FQNEAQ (reference sequence). The chain's CDR3 is CASSPLDTQYF. The CDR3 nucleotides are TGTGCCAGCAGCCCCTTAGATACGCAGTATTTT.

On this clone: The sample holds other DNA sequences that translate to the same CDR3. V and J are TRBV5-5 and TRBJ2-7; D ambiguous. Germline V gives CDR1 SGHKS, CDR2 YYEKEE (reference sequence). With 4 bases removed from V and 4 bases from J, the gap between germline ends came to 6 bases. This CDR3 is 11 amino acids long. In DNA, the CDR3 is TGTGCCAGCAGCCTCGGTTACGAGCAGTACTTC. Its protein product is CASSLGYEQYF.

With regard to this clone: The sample carries other DNA sequences with the same CDR3. V and J are TRBV9 and TRBJ1-4; no clear D. Germline V gene sequence: CDR1 SGDLS, CDR2 YYNGEE. Between the trimmed V and J ends, which lost 0 bases and 6 bases, there was a span of 6 bases. The CDR3 sequence is 13 residues long. The CDR3 sequence is CASSVGSDEKLFF. Written as DNA, the CDR3 is TGTGCCAGCAGCGTAGGGTCGGATGAAAAACTGTTTTTT.

V is TRBV20-1 and J is TRBJ1-1, with a weak D call TRBD1 (5 bases). In germline, CDR1 is DFQATT, CDR2 SNEGSKA (reference sequence). The CDR3 loop spans 11 amino acids. The CDR3 nucleotides are TGCAGCGAGGGGAGTAGCACTGAAGCTTTCTTT. Its protein is CSEGSSTEAFF.

The sample holds one count of this clone. J is TRBJ1-1 and V is TRBV7-9; perhaps TRBD1 as D (5 bases). CDR3 size: 12 residues. Germline CDR1 SEHNR, CDR2 FQNEAQ (reference sequence). Trimming left V 4 bases short and J 8 bases short, with 11 bases between. The CDR3 DNA follows: TGTGCCAGCAGCTGGGGGGAGTGGGAAGCTTTCTTT. Translating it yields CASSWGEWEAFF.

The gene calls are TRBV4-2 and TRBJ2-7; TRBD1 agrees at 11 bases. V gave up 2 bases and J gave up 7 bases; unmatched junction bases: 7. The CDR3 spans 15 residues. Germline V gene lookup returns CDR1 LGHNA and CDR2 YNFKEQ. CDR3 sequence reads: CASSQSGTGGFEQYF. For the CDR3, the DNA is TGTGCCAGCAGCCAATCCGGGACAGGGGGTTTTGAGCAGTACTTC.

This clone is a singleton in its sample. The rearrangement links TRBV9 to TRBJ1-2; D remains ambiguous. Deletions cut 0 bases from V and 5 bases from J, with 17 bases between. Germline V lookup: CDR1 SGDLS, CDR2 YYNGEE. This CDR3 comprises 16 residues. CDR3 sequence (DNA): TGTGCCAGCAGCGTAGACAAGAACTCCGGGAGATATGGCTACACCTTC. It codes for CASSVDKNSGRYGYTF. The entire variable domain, with the rest obtained from reference TRBV9 and TRBJ1-2, is as follows: DSGVTQTPKHLITATGQRVTLRCSPRSGDLSVYWYQQSLDQGLQFLIQYYNGEERAKGNILERFSAQQFPDLHSELNLSSLELGDSALYFCASSVDKNSGRYGYTFGSGTRLTVV.

This chain links TRBV6-5 with TRBJ2-1, with a tentative D call TRBD1 (5 bases). Germline lookup yields CDR1 MNHEY and CDR2 SVGAGI. With 0 bases removed from V and 4 bases from J, the gap between germline ends came to 13 bases. This CDR3 has 16 residues. CDR3 protein: CASSYSGPEYYNEQFF. CDR3 DNA sequence: TGTGCCAGCAGTTACTCGGGGCCAGAGTATTACAATGAGCAGTTCTTC.

The V call is TRBV7-9, the J call TRBJ2-4; TRBD1 matches at 9 bases. Trimming at V came to 5 bases and at J to 3 bases, leaving 8 bases not matched to a gene. This CDR3 comprises 16 residues. CDR1 SEHNR and CDR2 FQNEAQ come from the germline V gene (reference sequence). CDR3 amino acids: CASSISSDRGKNIQYF. DNA of the CDR3: TGTGCCAGCAGCATAAGCTCGGACAGGGGCAAAAACATTCAGTACTTC.

The V call is TRBV21-1, the J call TRBJ2-1; whether TRBD2, the table's D call, matches the DNA was not checked. TRBV21-1 is marked as a pseudogene. CDR3 size: 16 residues. The chain's CDR3 is CASSNNREGEVYEQFF. The CDR3 nucleotides read TGTGCCAGCAGCAACAATCGGGAGGGTGAGGTGTATGAGCAGTTCTTC.

This chain uses TRBV5-1 with TRBJ2-3; D call uncertain. Per germline, CDR1 SGHRS and CDR2 YFSETQ. CDR3 length equals 13 residues. Between the trimmed V and J ends, which lost 7 bases and 2 bases, there was a span of 11 bases. CDR3 in DNA: TGCGCCAGCGGCCTCACGATCACAGATACGCAGTATTTT. Its translation is CASGLTITDTQYF.

The rearrangement uses TRBV27 and TRBJ1-1; maybe TRBD1 (6 bases). CDR1 is MNHEY, CDR2 SMNVEV, per germline (reference sequence). This CDR3 has 14 amino acids. The V end was cut by 4 bases, the J end by 1 base, with 10 bases between. CDR3 loop: CASSWGQANTEAFF. CDR3 coding DNA: TGTGCCAGCAGTTGGGGACAAGCGAACACTGAAGCTTTCTTT.

The chain couples TRBV5-1 to TRBJ2-5; weak D call: TRBD2 (5 bases). The V and J ends lost 3 bases and 2 bases respectively, with 11 bases between them. Germline CDR1 and CDR2: SGHRS and YFSETQ. The CDR3 is 14 residues long. The CDR3, as DNA: TGCGCCAGCAGCTGGACTGAACCGCAAGAGACCCAGTACTTC. Its translation: CASSWTEPQETQYF. Combining the CDR3 with reference TRBV5-1 and TRBJ2-5 gives the whole variable domain KAGVTQTPRYLIKTRGQQVTLSCSPISGHRSVSWYQQTPGQGLQFLFEYFSETQRNKGNFPGRFSGRQFSNSRSEMNVSTLELGDSALYLCASSWTEPQETQYFGPGTRLLVL.

The chain employs TRBV9 and TRBJ2-3, with 8 bases matching TRBD2. With 1 base clipped from V and 4 bases from J, the junction kept 8 bases outside the gene matches. The germline CDR1 and CDR2 sequences are SGDLS and YYNGEE. The CDR3 has 16 amino acids. This CDR3 reads CASSVYGRAISDTQYF. CDR3 nucleotides: TGTGCCAGCAGCGTATACGGGAGGGCCATCTCAGATACGCAGTATTTT. The complete variable domain, with remaining parts taken from reference TRBV9 and TRBJ2-3, reads DSGVTQTPKHLITATGQRVTLRCSPRSGDLSVYWYQQSLDQGLQFLIQYYNGEERAKGNILERFSAQQFPDLHSELNLSSLELGDSALYFCASSVYGRAISDTQYFGPGTRLTVL.

The chain links TRBV7-9 to TRBJ2-1; 7 bases match TRBD2. The V gene's germline CDR1 is SEHNR and CDR2 FQNEAQ (reference sequence). The CDR3 has 15 amino acids. Germline trimming cut 2 bases from V and 5 bases from J; bases unmatched to any gene: 6. CDR3 coding DNA: TGTGCCAGCAGCTTAAGCCGGGAGGTTGACAATGAGCAGTTCTTC. Its protein is CASSLSREVDNEQFF.

This clone came up once. The V and J genes are TRBV2 and TRBJ2-7; D might be TRBD2 (5 bases). The V gene's germline CDR1 is SNHLY and CDR2 FYNNEI. CDR3 length equals 14 residues. V was clipped by 2 bases and J by 3 bases, with 11 bases between them. CDR3 protein: CASSERAAGYEQYF. The CDR3 region has the DNA TGTGCCAGCAGTGAAAGGGCCGCGGGCTACGAGCAGTACTTC.

The J gene is TRBJ1-5, the V gene TRBV25-1; D not certain. This CDR3 is built from 14 residues. Looked up from germline, CDR1 is MGHDK and CDR2 is SYGVNS. Trimming removed 7 bases at V and 5 bases at J, with 15 bases between. The CDR3 is CASKTRRNYQPQHF. The DNA of the CDR3 is TGTGCCAGCAAAACTCGACGGAATTATCAGCCCCAGCATTTT.

This chain connects TRBV7-2 to TRBJ2-1; the match to TRBD2 covers 8 bases. The V segment lost 3 bases and the J segment 10 bases; nucleotides outside the gene matches: 2. The length of the CDR3 is 12 residues. CDR1 and CDR2 from the germline V gene are SGHTA and FQGNSA. In DNA form, the CDR3 reads TGTGCCAGCAGCTTCTTAGCGGGGGAGCAGTTCTTC. Its protein product is CASSFLAGEQFF.